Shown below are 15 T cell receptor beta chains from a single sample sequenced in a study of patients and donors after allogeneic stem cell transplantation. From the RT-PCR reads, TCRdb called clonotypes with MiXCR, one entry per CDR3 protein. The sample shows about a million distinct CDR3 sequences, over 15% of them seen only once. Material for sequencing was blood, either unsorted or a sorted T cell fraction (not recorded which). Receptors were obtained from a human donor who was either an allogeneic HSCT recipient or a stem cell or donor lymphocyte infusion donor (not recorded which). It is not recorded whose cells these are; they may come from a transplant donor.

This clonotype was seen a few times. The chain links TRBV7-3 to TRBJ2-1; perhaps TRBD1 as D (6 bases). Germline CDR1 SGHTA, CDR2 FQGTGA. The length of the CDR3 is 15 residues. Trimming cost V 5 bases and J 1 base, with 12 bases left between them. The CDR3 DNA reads TGTGCCAGCAGCCCACAGGGTCAATCCTACAATGAGCAGTTCTTC. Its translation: CASSPQGQSYNEQFF.

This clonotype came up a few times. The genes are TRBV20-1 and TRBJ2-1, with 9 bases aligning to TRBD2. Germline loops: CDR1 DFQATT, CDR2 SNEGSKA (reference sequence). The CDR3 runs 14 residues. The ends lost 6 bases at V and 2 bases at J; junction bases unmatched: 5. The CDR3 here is CSAGTSRAYNEQFF. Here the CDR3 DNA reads TGCAGTGCCGGGACTAGCCGAGCCTACAATGAGCAGTTCTTC.

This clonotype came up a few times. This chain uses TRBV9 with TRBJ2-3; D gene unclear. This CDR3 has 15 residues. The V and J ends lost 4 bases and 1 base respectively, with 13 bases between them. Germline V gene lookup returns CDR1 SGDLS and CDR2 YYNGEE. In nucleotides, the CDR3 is TGTGCCAGCAGCTACGGACCCATCGGCACAGATACGCAGTATTTT. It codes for CASSYGPIGTDTQYF.

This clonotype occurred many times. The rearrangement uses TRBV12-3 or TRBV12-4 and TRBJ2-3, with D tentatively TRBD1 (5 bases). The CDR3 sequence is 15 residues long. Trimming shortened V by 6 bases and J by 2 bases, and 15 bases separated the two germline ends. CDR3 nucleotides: TGTGCCAGCAGCCCTAAAGGGGCCAACACAGATACGCAGTATTTT. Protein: CASSPKGANTDTQYF.

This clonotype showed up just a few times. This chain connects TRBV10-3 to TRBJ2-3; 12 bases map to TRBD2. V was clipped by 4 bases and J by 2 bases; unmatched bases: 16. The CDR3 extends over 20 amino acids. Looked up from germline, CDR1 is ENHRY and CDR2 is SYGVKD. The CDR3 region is CAISVPALAGGQSPTDTQYF. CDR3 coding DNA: TGTGCCATCAGTGTTCCCGCACTAGCGGGGGGCCAATCCCCCACAGATACGCAGTATTTT.

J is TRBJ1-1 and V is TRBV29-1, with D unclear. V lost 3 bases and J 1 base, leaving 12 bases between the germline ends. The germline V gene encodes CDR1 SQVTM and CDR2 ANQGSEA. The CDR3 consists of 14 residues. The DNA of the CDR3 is TGCAGCGTTGACGGTTCGATAAAGAACACTGAAGCTTTCTTT. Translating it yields CSVDGSIKNTEAFF.

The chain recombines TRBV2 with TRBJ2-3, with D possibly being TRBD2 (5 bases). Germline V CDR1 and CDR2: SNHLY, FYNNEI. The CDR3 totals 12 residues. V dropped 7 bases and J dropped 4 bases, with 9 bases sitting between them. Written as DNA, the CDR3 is TGTGCCAGCACCCGGGGATCAGATACGCAGTATTTT. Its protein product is CASTRGSDTQYF.

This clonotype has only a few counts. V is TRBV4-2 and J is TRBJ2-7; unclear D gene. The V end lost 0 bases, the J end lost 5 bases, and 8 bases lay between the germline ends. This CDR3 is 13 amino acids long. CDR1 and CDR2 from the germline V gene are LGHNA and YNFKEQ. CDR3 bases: TGTGCCAGCAGCCAAGATCAGAGGAACGAGCAGTACTTC. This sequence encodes CASSQDQRNEQYF.

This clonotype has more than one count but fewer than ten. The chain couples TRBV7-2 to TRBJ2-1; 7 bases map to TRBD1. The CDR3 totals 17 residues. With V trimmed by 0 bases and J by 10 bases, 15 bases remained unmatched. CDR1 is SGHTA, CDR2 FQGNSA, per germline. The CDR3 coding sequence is TGTGCCAGCAGCTTAGCAACATTTGTTCAGGGGGACCCAGAGCAGTTCTTC. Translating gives CASSLATFVQGDPEQFF. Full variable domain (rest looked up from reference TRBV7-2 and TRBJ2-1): GAGVSQSPSNKVTEKGKDVELRCDPISGHTALYWYRQSLGQGLEFLIYFQGNSAPDKSGLPSDRFSAERTGGSVSTLTIQRTQQEDSAVYLCASSLATFVQGDPEQFFGPGTRLTVL.

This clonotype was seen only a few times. The CDR3 sequence is CASAKTGKSEAFF. As DNA, the CDR3 is TGTGCCAGCGCCAAGACCGGGAAGTCTGAAGCTTTCTTT. The genes are TRBV2 and TRBJ1-1; D unclear. Germline CDR1 is SNHLY and CDR2 is FYNNEI. V shed 8 bases and J shed 6 bases, with 16 bases lying between them. The CDR3 sequence is 13 residues long.

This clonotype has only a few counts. The CDR3 sequence: CSVPQGKETQYF. The CDR3 coding sequence is TGCAGCGTTCCACAGGGCAAAGAGACCCAGTACTTC. The rearrangement links TRBV29-1 to TRBJ2-5; the D gene is possibly TRBD1 (6 bases). The germline V and J ends were trimmed by 5 bases and 3 bases, with 10 bases remaining between them. The CDR3 has 12 residues. Germline V CDR1 and CDR2: SQVTM, ANQGSEA.

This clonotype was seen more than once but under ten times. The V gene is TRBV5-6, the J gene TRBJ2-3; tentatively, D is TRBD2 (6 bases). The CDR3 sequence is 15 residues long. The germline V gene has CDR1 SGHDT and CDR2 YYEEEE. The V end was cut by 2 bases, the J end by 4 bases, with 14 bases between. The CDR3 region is CASSLLPRESDTQYF. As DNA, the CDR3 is TGTGCCAGCAGCTTATTACCCCGGGAGTCAGATACGCAGTATTTT.

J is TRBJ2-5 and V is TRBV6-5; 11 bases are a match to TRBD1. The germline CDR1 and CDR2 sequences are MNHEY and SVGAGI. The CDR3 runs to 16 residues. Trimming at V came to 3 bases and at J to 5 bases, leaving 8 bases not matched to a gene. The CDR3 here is CASSYSDRGRAETQYF. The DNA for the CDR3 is TGTGCCAGCAGTTATTCGGACAGGGGGCGGGCGGAGACCCAGTACTTC.

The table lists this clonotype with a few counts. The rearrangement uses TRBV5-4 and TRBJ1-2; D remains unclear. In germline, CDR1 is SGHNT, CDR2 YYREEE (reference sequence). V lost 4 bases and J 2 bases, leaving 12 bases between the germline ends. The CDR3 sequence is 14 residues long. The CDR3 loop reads CASSLPDPNYGYTF. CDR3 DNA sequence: TGTGCCAGCAGCCTCCCCGATCCCAACTATGGCTACACCTTC.

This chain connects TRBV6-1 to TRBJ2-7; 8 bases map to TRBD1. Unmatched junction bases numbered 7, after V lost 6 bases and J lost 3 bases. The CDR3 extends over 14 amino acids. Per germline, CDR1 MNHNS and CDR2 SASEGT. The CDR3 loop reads CASRDRDGYYEQYF. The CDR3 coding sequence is TGTGCCAGCAGGGACAGGGACGGCTACTACGAGCAGTACTTC.